The rows below give T cell receptor beta chains drawn from one sample of a study of blood T cell repertoires in COVID-19. Some clones are missing from TCRdb's copy, which holds only in-frame ones; the method was immunoSEQ multiplex PCR. Altogether 200,000 to 250,000 clones are present, roughly nine tenths being singletons, with the ten largest covering approximately 1.5%. Sequencing was carried out using peripheral blood. The source of these receptors is a woman aged 60-70 years who had recovered from COVID-19. Each CDR3 is given with its conserved first and last residue. D genes are given only for firm matches. Only some rows state a clone size, as once, few, many or a class for expanded clones.

v_gene	j_gene	abundance	d_gene	CDR3nt	CDR3aa
TRBV12-3/TRBV12-4	TRBJ1-1	.	.	TGTGCCAGCAGTTGGAAGGGGCGGGAAGCTTTCTTT	CASSWKGREAFF
TRBV4-3	TRBJ2-1	.	.	TGCGCCAGCAGCCAAGGTCCAGGGTCGAGCTCCTACAATGAGCAGTTCTTC	CASSQGPGSSSYNEQFF
TRBV3-1/TRBV3-2	TRBJ1-5	.	.	TGTGCCAGCAGCCAAGGCGAGGGACTTGGTTTGGGCAATCAGCCCCAGCATTTT	CASSQGEGLGLGNQPQHF
TRBV10-3	TRBJ1-5	few	.	TGTGCCATCAGTGACAGGGGCAATCAGCCCCAGCATTTT	CAISDRGNQPQHF
TRBV10-3	TRBJ1-2	.	.	TGTGCCATCACTAAGACCGGGGACTATGGCTACACCTTC	CAITKTGDYGYTF
TRBV5-1	TRBJ1-4	.	TRBD1	TGCGCCAGCAGCCGGGACAGCCCGAATGAAAAACTGTTTTTT	CASSRDSPNEKLFF
TRBV3-1/TRBV3-2	TRBJ2-5	.	.	TGTGCCAGCAGCCAAGTTGTCGGTTTTAGCGATCAAGAGACCCAGTACTTC	CASSQVVGFSDQETQYF
TRBV28	TRBJ2-3	.	TRBD1	TGTGCCAGCAGTTTAACCGGACAGGGTAAAGATACGCAGTATTTT	CASSLTGQGKDTQYF
TRBV3-1/TRBV3-2	TRBJ1-5	.	TRBD1	TGTGCCAGCAGCCAACTGACAGGGGATGGCAATCAGCCCCAGCATTTT	CASSQLTGDGNQPQHF
TRBV7-9	TRBJ1-6	.	.	TGTGCCAGCAGCCTAATCAATAATTCACCCCTCCACTTT	CASSLINNSPLHF
TRBV5-1	TRBJ2-5	.	TRBD2	TGCGCCAGCAGACTAGCGGGGGGGCCGCAAGAGACCCAGTACTTC	CASRLAGGPQETQYF
TRBV11-1	TRBJ1-1	.	.	TGTGCCAGCAGCTTAGCCACATACACTGAAGCTTTCTTT	CASSLATYTEAFF
TRBV5-4	TRBJ1-4	.	.	TGTGCCAGCAGCAACGAACAGGGTGGTAATGAAAAACTGTTTTTT	CASSNEQGGNEKLFF
TRBV7-9	TRBJ1-1	.	.	TGTGCCAGTGGACAACGGAACACTGAAGCTTTCTTT	CASGQRNTEAFF
TRBV27	TRBJ1-2	.	.	TGTGCCAGCAGTTCGACGCCAGGGTCTGGCTATGGCTACACCTTC	CASSSTPGSGYGYTF
TRBV6-2/TRBV6-3	TRBJ1-4	.	.	TGTGCCAGCAGTTTTGCGGGGTTGCTAAAACTGTTTTTT	CASSFAGLLKLFF
TRBV6-6	TRBJ1-5	.	.	TGTGCCAGCAGTCGGGGTGCGGGGGTTAATCAGCCCCAGCATTTT	CASSRGAGVNQPQHF
TRBV7-2	TRBJ2-7	.	.	TGTGCCAGCAGCTGGAATACAGGAGTCGGTTACGAGCAGTACTTC	CASSWNTGVGYEQYF
TRBV21-1	TRBJ1-2	.	.	TGTGCCAGACCCTCTCGAGCTGCTAACTATGGCTACACCTTC	CARPSRAANYGYTF
TRBV6-4	TRBJ1-1	few	.	TGTGCCAGCAGTGACTCGGGGGGGGAGACTGAAGCTTTCTTT	CASSDSGGETEAFF
TRBV4-2	TRBJ1-1	.	TRBD1	TGTGCCAGCAGCCAAGAGTGGGGCAGGGGGCGTGAGGGGAACACTGAAGCTTTCTTT	CASSQEWGRGREGNTEAFF
TRBV3-1/TRBV3-2	TRBJ2-7	.	TRBD1	TGTGCCAGCAGCCGGACATTGGGACAGGGGGGCGAGCAGTACTTC	CASSRTLGQGGEQYF
TRBV12-3/TRBV12-4	TRBJ1-3	.	.	TGTGCCAGCAGGTACAGTGGTGGAAACACCATATATTTT	CASRYSGGNTIYF
TRBV4-2	TRBJ2-4	.	TRBD2	TGTGCCAGCAGCCAGGTCCGGACTAGCGGGGGGGACCTAGCCAAAAACATTCAGTACTTC	CASSQVRTSGGDLAKNIQYF
TRBV5-6	TRBJ1-2	.	TRBD1	TGTGCCAGCACCTCCATAGTGACAGGGGCCTCTAACTATGGCTACACCTTC	CASTSIVTGASNYGYTF
TRBV18	TRBJ1-5	.	TRBD1	TGTGCCAGCTCACCTGCAGGGGGCGTTGAGGGTCAGCCCCAGCATTTT	CASSPAGGVEGQPQHF
TRBV7-2	TRBJ2-7	.	TRBD1	TGTGCCAGCAGCGAGATTCCGGGACAGGGGGTCCCCTACGAGCAGTACTTC	CASSEIPGQGVPYEQYF
TRBV28	TRBJ1-4	.	TRBD1	TGTGCCAGCACAAAACCCGGGACAGAAAATGAAAAACTGTTTTTT	CASTKPGTENEKLFF